This T cell receptor beta chain was found in a study of blood T cell repertoires in COVID-19. The repertoire was sequenced with immunoSEQ multiplex PCR; TCRdb's copy has only in-frame clones and lacks some. Of around 63,000 clones listed, 70% to 85% are singletons. Source material: peripheral blood. The sequence derives from a woman in her 70s with acute or convalescent COVID-19.

The CDR3 spells CAILQSRGPANTGELFF. CDR3 nucleotides: TGTGCCATCCTACAATCCAGGGGGCCAGCGAACACCGGGGAGCTGTTTTTT. The V gene is TRBV28, the J gene TRBJ2-2, with 8 bases aligning to TRBD1. The V gene's germline CDR1 is MDHEN and CDR2 SYDVKM. The CDR3 runs to 17 residues. With 10 bases clipped from V and 0 bases from J, the junction kept 13 bases outside the gene matches.